What follows are 17 T cell receptor beta chains derived from one specimen sequenced in a study of cytomegalovirus exposure and HLA in healthy donors (dated by TCRdb to about 2017). The library was prepared using the immunoSEQ multiplex PCR assay. For the multiplex PCR, a mixture combining 60 forward primers for TCR Vbeta segments and 13 reverse primers for TCR Jbeta segments was used. Drawn from immuneACCESS, this table holds only the in-frame rearrangements with V and J called that TCRdb kept. Clones are partly lost; checked studies trace under half to an unresolved V gene and leave the rest unexplained. The sample's own table lists 95,000 to 150,000 clones. The ten most abundant clones make up roughly 3.5% of the sample. The sample comprised PBMCs. The receptors were sampled from a man younger than 35 in good health and CMV-seronegative.

This chain uses TRBV5-1 with TRBJ2-7; 7 nucleotides agree with TRBD1. CDR1 SGHRS and CDR2 YFSETQ come from the germline V gene. Trimming at V came to 5 bases and at J to 0 bases, leaving 8 bases not matched to a gene. There are 15 residues in the CDR3. DNA for the CDR3: TGCGCCAGCAGGGATGGACAGGCGCTCTCCTACGAGCAGTACTTC. Encoded protein: CASRDGQALSYEQYF.

The J gene is TRBJ1-1, the V gene TRBV9, with D perhaps matching TRBD1 (6 bases). This CDR3 spans 16 amino acids. The germline CDR1 and CDR2 sequences are SGDLS and YYNGEE. The V end lost 0 bases, the J end lost 0 bases, and 12 bases lay between the germline ends. The CDR3 loop is CASSVGRTEMNTEAFF. The DNA of the CDR3 is TGTGCCAGCAGCGTAGGACGGACAGAGATGAACACTGAAGCTTTCTTT.

This chain links TRBV7-9 with TRBJ2-1, with 11 bases fitting TRBD2. Germline V gene lookup returns CDR1 SEHNR and CDR2 FQNEAQ (reference sequence). This CDR3 is built from 15 residues. Losses at the gene ends were 6 bases for V and 7 bases for J; bases not matched to a gene: 8. As DNA, the CDR3 is TGTGCCAGCAGGACCCCGGGACTAGCGGATAATGAGCAGTTCTTC. This codes for CASRTPGLADNEQFF.

The chain has TRBV4-1 and TRBJ1-2, with TRBD1 identical over 9 bases. V lost 0 bases to trimming and J lost 7 bases; unmatched junction nucleotides: 3. Germline V gene sequence: CDR1 MGHRA, CDR2 YSYEKL. The CDR3 sequence is 14 residues long. CDR3 DNA: TGCGCCAGCAGCCAAGAAGGGACAGGGCTTGGCTACACCTTC. Translated: CASSQEGTGLGYTF.

The gene calls are TRBV30 and TRBJ1-2; TRBD1 matches at 8 bases. The length of the CDR3 is 15 residues. Germline assignment: CDR1 GTSNPN and CDR2 SVGIG (reference sequence). With 3 bases clipped from V and 2 bases from J, the junction kept 8 bases outside the gene matches. CDR3 coding DNA: TGTGCCTGGAGAGCCTGGACAGGGCAGAACTATGGCTACACCTTC. This sequence encodes CAWRAWTGQNYGYTF.

The chain employs TRBV7-8 and TRBJ2-1, with 10 bases aligning to TRBD1. Germline CDR1 and CDR2: SGHVS and FQNEAQ. The CDR3 consists of 15 residues. V shed 1 base, J shed 8 bases, and the junction held 5 bases outside the gene matches. The CDR3 nucleotides are TGTGCCAGCAGCTTAGGGACAGGGGGAATTTATGAGCAGTTCTTC. It is translated as CASSLGTGGIYEQFF.

The gene calls are TRBV27 and TRBJ2-1, with TRBD2 identical over 9 bases. The V segment lost 6 bases and the J segment 10 bases; nucleotides outside the gene matches: 4. This CDR3 contains 12 residues. Per the germline V gene, CDR1 is MNHEY and CDR2 is SMNVEV (reference sequence). The CDR3 reads CASSSSGVEQFF. The CDR3 bases are TGTGCCAGCAGCTCTAGCGGGGTAGAGCAGTTCTTC.

The J gene is TRBJ1-5, the V gene TRBV4-1; D is undetermined. Between the trimmed V and J ends, which lost 1 base and 3 bases, there was a span of 10 bases. CDR1 is MGHRA, CDR2 YSYEKL, per germline. The CDR3 is 15 amino acids. The CDR3 is CASSQVPQNNQPQHF. The CDR3 DNA reads as TGCGCCAGCAGCCAAGTTCCCCAAAACAATCAGCCCCAGCATTTT.

The rearrangement uses TRBV9 and TRBJ2-1; 12 bases map to TRBD2. Trimming cost V 0 bases and J 0 bases; bases outside gene matches: 13. This CDR3 contains 21 residues. Germline CDR1 is SGDLS and CDR2 is YYNGEE. CDR3 region: CASSVVGGWTSGKDSYNEQFF. The CDR3 bases are TGTGCCAGCAGCGTAGTGGGGGGGTGGACTAGCGGGAAGGACTCCTACAATGAGCAGTTCTTC.

This chain connects TRBV30 to TRBJ1-2, with no clear D. CDR1 GTSNPN and CDR2 SVGIG come from the germline V gene (reference sequence). The CDR3 spans 10 residues. V was shortened by 4 bases and J by 8 bases, with 8 bases between the two germline ends. The CDR3 loop reads CAWIGGGYTF. In nucleotides, the CDR3 is TGTGCCTGGATAGGCGGGGGCTACACCTTC.

The chain couples TRBV5-5 to TRBJ2-7; 11 bases match TRBD1. Per the germline V gene, CDR1 is SGHKS and CDR2 is YYEKEE (reference sequence). CDR3 length: 15 amino acids. J lost 1 base, V lost 4 bases, and 4 bases had no gene match. The CDR3 coding sequence is TGTGCCAGCAGCATTGGACAGGGGGCGTCCTACGAGCAGTACTTC. Translated, it gives CASSIGQGASYEQYF.

The CDR3 bases are TGCGCCAGCAGCCGAAGGACCGGGACTAGCGGGCATAACGAGCAGTACTTC. This translates into CASSRRTGTSGHNEQYF. This chain joins TRBV4-1 and TRBJ2-7, with TRBD2 identical over 12 bases. V dropped 4 bases and J dropped 5; count of bases not matched to a gene: 12. Germline V gene sequence: CDR1 MGHRA, CDR2 YSYEKL. CDR3 size: 17 residues.

This chain uses TRBV6-6 with TRBJ2-1, with D possibly TRBD2 on 5 matching bases. Looked up from germline, CDR1 is MNHNY and CDR2 is SVGAGI (reference sequence). V dropped 6 bases and J dropped 8 bases, with 11 bases sitting between them. CDR3 length: 12 residues. In DNA, the CDR3 is TGTGCCAGCAGCGCCCAGAGGGATGAGCAGTTCTTC. Amino acid sequence: CASSAQRDEQFF.

This chain connects TRBV28 to TRBJ2-3; TRBD1 matches at 7 bases. The CDR3 consists of 15 residues. CDR1 is MDHEN, CDR2 SYDVKM, per germline. V lost 5 bases and J lost 0; bases outside the gene matches: 5. This chain's CDR3 is CASSVGQRSTDTQYF. CDR3 DNA sequence: TGTGCCAGCAGTGTGGGACAGAGAAGCACAGATACGCAGTATTTT.

The chain combines TRBV5-1 with TRBJ1-2; 10 bases agree with TRBD1. V shed 4 bases and J 6 bases; nucleotides not matched to a gene: 6. The CDR3 loop spans 14 amino acids. Per the germline V gene, CDR1 is SGHRS and CDR2 is YFSETQ. The CDR3 DNA reads TGCGCCAGCAGCCGGACAGGGGGAGAGGATGGCTACACCTTC. This gives the protein CASSRTGGEDGYTF.

The CDR3 sequence is CASSYSGGEGPFF. The DNA for the CDR3 is TGTGCCAGCAGTTACTCGGGGGGGGAGGGGCCCTTCTTT. The rearrangement uses TRBV6-5 and TRBJ1-1; a weak D match, TRBD1 (5 bases). The CDR3 has 13 amino acids. Germline assignment: CDR1 MNHEY and CDR2 SVGAGI. V was clipped by 0 bases and J by 14 bases, with 16 bases between them.

This chain links TRBV2 with TRBJ1-5; 8 nucleotides match TRBD1. V was clipped by 7 bases and J by 2 bases; unmatched bases: 4. CDR1 SNHLY and CDR2 FYNNEI come from the germline V gene. The CDR3 runs to 14 residues. The CDR3 spells CASTPQGGNQPQHF. The CDR3 DNA sequence: TGTGCCAGCACTCCACAGGGGGGCAATCAGCCCCAGCATTTT.